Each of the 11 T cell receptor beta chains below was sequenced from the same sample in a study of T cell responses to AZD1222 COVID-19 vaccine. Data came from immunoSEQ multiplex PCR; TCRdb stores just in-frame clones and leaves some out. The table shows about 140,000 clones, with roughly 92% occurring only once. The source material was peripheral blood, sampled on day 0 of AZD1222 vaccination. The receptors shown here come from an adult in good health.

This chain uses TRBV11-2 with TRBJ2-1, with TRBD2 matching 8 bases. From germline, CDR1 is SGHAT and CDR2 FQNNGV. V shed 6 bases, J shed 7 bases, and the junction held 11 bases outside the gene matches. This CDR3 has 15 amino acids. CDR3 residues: CASSPGRGGRNEQFF. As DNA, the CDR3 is TGTGCCAGCAGTCCCGGCCGGGGGGGTAGAAATGAGCAGTTCTTC. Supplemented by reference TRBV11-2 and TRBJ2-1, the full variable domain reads EAGVAQSPRYKIIEKRQSVAFWCNPISGHATLYWYQQILGQGPKLLIQFQNNGVVDDSQLPKDRFSAERLKGVDSTLKIQPAKLEDSAVYLCASSPGRGGRNEQFFGPGTRLTVL.

CDR3: CASSEEGGLNEKLFF. For the CDR3, the DNA is TGTGCCAGCAGTGAGGAGGGAGGCCTTAATGAAAAACTGTTTTTT. The V call is TRBV6-1, the J call TRBJ1-4; D gene ambiguous. CDR3 size: 15 residues. The germline V gene has CDR1 MNHNS and CDR2 SASEGT. V lost 3 bases and J lost 4, with 12 bases in between.

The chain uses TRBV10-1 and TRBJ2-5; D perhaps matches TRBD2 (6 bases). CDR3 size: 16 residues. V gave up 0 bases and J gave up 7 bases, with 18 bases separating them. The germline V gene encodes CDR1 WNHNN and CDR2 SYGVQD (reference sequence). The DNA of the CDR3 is TGCGCCAGCAGTGAGTCGAAAGGAGGGTCCGTAGGGACCCAGTACTTC. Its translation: CASSESKGGSVGTQYF.

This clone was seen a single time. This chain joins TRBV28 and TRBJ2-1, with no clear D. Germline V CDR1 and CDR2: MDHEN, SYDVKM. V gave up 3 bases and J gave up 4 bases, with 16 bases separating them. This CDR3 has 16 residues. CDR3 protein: CASSLLGLGLYNEQFF. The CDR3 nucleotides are TGTGCCAGCAGTTTGCTTGGCCTTGGGCTTTACAATGAGCAGTTCTTC.

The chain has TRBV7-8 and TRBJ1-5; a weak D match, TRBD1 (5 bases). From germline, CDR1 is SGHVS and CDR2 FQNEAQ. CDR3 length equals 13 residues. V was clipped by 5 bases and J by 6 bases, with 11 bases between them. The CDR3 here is CASSPDRAQPQHF. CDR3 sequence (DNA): TGTGCCAGCAGCCCCGACAGAGCTCAGCCCCAGCATTTT. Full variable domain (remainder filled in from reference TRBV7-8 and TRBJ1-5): GAGVSQSPRYKVAKRGQDVALRCDPISGHVSLFWYQQALGQGPEFLTYFQNEAQLDKSGLPSDRFFAERPEGSVSTLKIQRTQQEDSAVYLCASSPDRAQPQHFGDGTRLSIL.

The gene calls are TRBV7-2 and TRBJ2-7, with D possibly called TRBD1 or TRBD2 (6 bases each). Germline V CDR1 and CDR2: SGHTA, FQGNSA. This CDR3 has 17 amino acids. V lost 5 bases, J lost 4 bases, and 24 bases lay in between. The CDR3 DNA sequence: TGTGCCAGCAGCGCGAGACTAGGGCTCGACAGGATATACGAGCAGTACTTC. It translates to CASSARLGLDRIYEQYF.

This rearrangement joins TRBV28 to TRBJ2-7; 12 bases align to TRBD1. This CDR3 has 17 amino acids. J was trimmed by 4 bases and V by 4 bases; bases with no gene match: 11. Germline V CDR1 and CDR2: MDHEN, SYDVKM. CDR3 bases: TGTGCCAGCAGTTCCCCGGGGACAGGGGGCCCCGGGTACGAGCAGTACTTC. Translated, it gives CASSSPGTGGPGYEQYF.

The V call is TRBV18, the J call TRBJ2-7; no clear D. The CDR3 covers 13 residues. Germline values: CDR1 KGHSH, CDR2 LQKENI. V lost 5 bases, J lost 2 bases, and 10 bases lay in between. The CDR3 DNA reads TGTGCCAGCTCATCCCACTCCACCTACGAGCAGTACTTC. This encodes CASSSHSTYEQYF.

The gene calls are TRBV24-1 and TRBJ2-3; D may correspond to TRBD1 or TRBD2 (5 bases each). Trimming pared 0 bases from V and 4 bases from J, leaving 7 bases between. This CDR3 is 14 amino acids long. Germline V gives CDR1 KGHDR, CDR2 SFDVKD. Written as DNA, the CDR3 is TGTGCCACCAGTGATTTGGGGGGACCAGATACGCAGTATTTT. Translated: CATSDLGGPDTQYF.

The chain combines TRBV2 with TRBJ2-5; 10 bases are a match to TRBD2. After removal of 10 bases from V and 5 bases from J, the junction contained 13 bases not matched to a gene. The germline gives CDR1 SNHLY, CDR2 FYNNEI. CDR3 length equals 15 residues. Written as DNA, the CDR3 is TGTGCCATCGTGCAATTAGCGGGGGGACCCGAGACCCAGTACTTC. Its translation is CAIVQLAGGPETQYF.

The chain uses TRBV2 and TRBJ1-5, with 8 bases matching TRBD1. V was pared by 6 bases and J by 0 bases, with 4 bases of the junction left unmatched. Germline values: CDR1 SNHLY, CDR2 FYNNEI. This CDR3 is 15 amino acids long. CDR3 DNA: TGTGCCAGCAGCCGGACAGGGTTTAGCAATCAGCCCCAGCATTTT. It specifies CASSRTGFSNQPQHF.